The TCR beta chain described here comes from a study of identifying expanded T cells in peripheral blood. The study, taken as a whole, reports: Differentially abundant clones: roughly 1.2 between replicates, 16.4 at two to three weeks, 19 to 20 at four. Two-week clone count variance significantly increased as total template count grew.

No infections or other immune events were documented during collection. The data were produced by immunoSEQ multiplex PCR, yet TCRdb's version contains in-frame clones alone and is incomplete. The table has under 100,000 clones, roughly 84% seen once. This CDR3 region has 15 residues. Germline CDR1 is SGHNT and CDR2 is YYREEE (reference sequence). Trimming pared 4 bases from V and 6 bases from J, leaving 19 bases between. As to this clone: Its cognate antigen is unknown.

The sample was blood. This TCR derives from a person aged 18 to 75 in good health. The chain couples TRBV5-4 to TRBJ1-2; D ambiguous. CDR3 sequence reads: CASSRIDTWRDGYTF. CDR3 DNA sequence: TGTGCCAGCAGCAGAATCGACACCTGGAGGGATGGCTACACCTTC.